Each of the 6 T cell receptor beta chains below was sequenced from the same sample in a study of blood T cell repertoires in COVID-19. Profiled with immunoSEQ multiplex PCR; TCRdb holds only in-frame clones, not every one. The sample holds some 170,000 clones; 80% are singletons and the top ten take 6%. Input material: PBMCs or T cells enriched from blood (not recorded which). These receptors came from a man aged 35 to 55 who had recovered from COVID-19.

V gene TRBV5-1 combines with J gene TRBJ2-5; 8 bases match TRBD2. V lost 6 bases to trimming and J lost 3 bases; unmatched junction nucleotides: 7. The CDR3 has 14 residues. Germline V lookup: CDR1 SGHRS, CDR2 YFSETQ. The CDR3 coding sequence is TGCGCCAGCACCCGGGGGGGTTTGGAAGAGACCCAGTACTTC. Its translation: CASTRGGLEETQYF.

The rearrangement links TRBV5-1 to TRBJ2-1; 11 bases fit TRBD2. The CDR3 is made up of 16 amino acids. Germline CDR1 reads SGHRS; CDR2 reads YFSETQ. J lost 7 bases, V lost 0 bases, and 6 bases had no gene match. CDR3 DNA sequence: TGCGCCAGCAGCTTGGGGGGACTAGCGGCGAGGAATGAGCAGTTCTTC. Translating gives CASSLGGLAARNEQFF.

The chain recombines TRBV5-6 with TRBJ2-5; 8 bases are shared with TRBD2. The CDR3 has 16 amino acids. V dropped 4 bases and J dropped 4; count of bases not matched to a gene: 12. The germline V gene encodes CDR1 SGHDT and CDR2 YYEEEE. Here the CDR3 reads CASSARGGRRGETQYF. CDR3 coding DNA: TGTGCCAGCAGCGCCCGGGGGGGCCGGAGAGGAGAGACCCAGTACTTC. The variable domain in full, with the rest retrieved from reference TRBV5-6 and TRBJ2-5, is DAGVTQSPTHLIKTRGQQVTLRCSPKSGHDTVSWYQQALGQGPQFIFQYYEEEERQRGNFPDRFSGHQFPNYSSELNVNALLLGDSALYLCASSARGGRRGETQYFGPGTRLLVL.

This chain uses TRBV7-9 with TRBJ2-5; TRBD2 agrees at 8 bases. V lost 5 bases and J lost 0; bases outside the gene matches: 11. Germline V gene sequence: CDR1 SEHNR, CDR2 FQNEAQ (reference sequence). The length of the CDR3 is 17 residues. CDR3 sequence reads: CASSAASQRGYQETQYF. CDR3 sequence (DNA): TGTGCCAGCAGCGCAGCGTCACAGCGGGGGTACCAAGAGACCCAGTACTTC.

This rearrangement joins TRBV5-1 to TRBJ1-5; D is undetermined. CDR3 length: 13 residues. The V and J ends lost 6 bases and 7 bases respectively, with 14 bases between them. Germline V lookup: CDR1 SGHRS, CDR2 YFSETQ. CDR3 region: CASNSITEQPQHF. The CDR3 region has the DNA TGCGCCAGCAATTCCATAACGGAGCAGCCCCAGCATTTT.

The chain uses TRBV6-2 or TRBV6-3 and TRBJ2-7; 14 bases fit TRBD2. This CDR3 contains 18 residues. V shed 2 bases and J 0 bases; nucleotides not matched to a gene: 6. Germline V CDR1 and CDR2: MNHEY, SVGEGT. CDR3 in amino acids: CASSYGTSGGPSSYEQYF. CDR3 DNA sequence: TGTGCCAGCAGTTACGGGACTAGCGGGGGCCCAAGCTCCTACGAGCAGTACTTC.